A selection of T cell receptor beta chains follows, all from one sample in a study of shared clonotypes between healthy human individuals. Produced via immunoSEQ multiplex PCR; TCRdb's table is partial and in-frame only. Of some 1,100,000 clones listed, 75% to 80% are singletons. The sample consisted of memory CD4+ T cells from PBMCs. These receptors came from a man aged 18 to 30 in good health. Some clones in this sample may be carry-over from other donors' samples. CDR3s include the opening cysteine and the closing phenylalanine or tryptophan. The order of the fields is CDR3 length, J gene, V gene, CDR3 protein.

>13|TRBJ2-1|TRBV19
CASSPGTIDEQFF
>16|TRBJ1-4|TRBV29-1
CSVEDYRGATNEKLFF
>16|TRBJ2-7|TRBV6-6
CASSYSSQGLFHEQYF
>13|TRBJ1-1|TRBV10-3
CAISESTNTEAFF
>14|TRBJ2-7|TRBV11-2
CASSSPGPNYEQYF
>11|TRBJ1-1|TRBV7-8
CASSPDTEAFF
>14|TRBJ2-7|TRBV28
CASSNLAGSYEQYF
>14|TRBJ2-5|TRBV4-2
CASSRGGQQETQYF
>15|TRBJ1-2|TRBV4-1
CASSPEAVGDYGYTF
>16|TRBJ1-2|TRBV18
CASSPYGQGENYGYTF
>15|TRBJ2-4|TRBV27
CASSFAGLAKNIQYF
>14|TRBJ2-1|TRBV11-2
CASSLGGRNNEQFF
>16|TRBJ2-7|TRBV18
CASSLPGRGVTYEQYF
>15|TRBJ1-3|TRBV2
CANTDGVSLGNTIYF
>15|TRBJ2-7|TRBV27
CASSFVTGRSYEQYF
>16|TRBJ2-2|TRBV11-2
CASSLSGGGATGELFF
>16|TRBJ2-7|TRBV28
CASRTGSSGSGYEQYF
>15|TRBJ2-7|TRBV7-2
CASSLSGRGPYEQYF